This T cell receptor beta chain was captured in a study of lymphopenia after photon versus proton radiotherapy. Profiled with immunoSEQ multiplex PCR; TCRdb holds only in-frame clones, not every one. The sample holds around 150,000 clones, roughly nine tenths seen once. On this clone: Its antigen is undetermined.

Study conclusions and caveats: Relative stability marked proton patients; photon patients lost diversity and naive cells.

Trimming pared 5 bases from V and 6 bases from J, leaving 14 bases between. Germline CDR1 SGHRS, CDR2 YFSETQ. This CDR3 is built from 14 residues. This chain uses TRBV5-1 with TRBJ2-2, with D possibly being TRBD2 (6 bases). The sample consisted of peripheral blood, taken from a patient treated with photon-based radiotherapy. The receptor comes from a man in his forties or fifties with gastric cancer. CDR3 protein: CASRLAARAGELFF. The CDR3 nucleotides read TGCGCCAGCAGACTAGCCGCCCGCGCCGGGGAGCTGTTTTTT.